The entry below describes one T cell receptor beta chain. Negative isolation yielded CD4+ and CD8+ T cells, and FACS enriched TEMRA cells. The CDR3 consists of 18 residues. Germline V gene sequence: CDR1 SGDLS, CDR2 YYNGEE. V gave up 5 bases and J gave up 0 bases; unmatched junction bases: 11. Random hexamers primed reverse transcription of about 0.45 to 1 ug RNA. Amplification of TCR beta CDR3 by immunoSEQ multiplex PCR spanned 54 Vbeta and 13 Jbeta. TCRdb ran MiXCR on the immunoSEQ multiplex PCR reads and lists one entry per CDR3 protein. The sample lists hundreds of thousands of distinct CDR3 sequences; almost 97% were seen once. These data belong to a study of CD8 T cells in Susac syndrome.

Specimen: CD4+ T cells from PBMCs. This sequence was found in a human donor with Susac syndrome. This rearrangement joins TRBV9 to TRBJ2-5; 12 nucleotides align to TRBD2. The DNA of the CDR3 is TGTGCCAGCAGTGGCGGACTAGCGGGGAGATCCCACCAAGAGACCCAGTACTTC. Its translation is CASSGGLAGRSHQETQYF.